What follows is one T cell receptor (beta chain) and its context. The sample is drawn from a study of blood T cell repertoires in COVID-19. V was shortened by 5 bases and J by 5 bases, with 16 bases between the two germline ends. This CDR3 has 15 amino acids. The germline V gene has CDR1 SNHLY and CDR2 FYNNEI. Sequenced by immunoSEQ multiplex PCR; TCRdb stores in-frame clones only, minus some. The table has fewer than 300,000 clones, 91% seen once. The V call is TRBV2, the J call TRBJ1-5; perhaps TRBD1 as D (5 bases). The receptor comes from a woman in her 30s with COVID-19, enrolled during active disease. Sequenced: peripheral blood. The CDR3 reads CASSSNWGEHQPQHF. DNA for the CDR3: TGTGCCAGCAGTTCCAATTGGGGGGAACATCAGCCCCAGCATTTT.